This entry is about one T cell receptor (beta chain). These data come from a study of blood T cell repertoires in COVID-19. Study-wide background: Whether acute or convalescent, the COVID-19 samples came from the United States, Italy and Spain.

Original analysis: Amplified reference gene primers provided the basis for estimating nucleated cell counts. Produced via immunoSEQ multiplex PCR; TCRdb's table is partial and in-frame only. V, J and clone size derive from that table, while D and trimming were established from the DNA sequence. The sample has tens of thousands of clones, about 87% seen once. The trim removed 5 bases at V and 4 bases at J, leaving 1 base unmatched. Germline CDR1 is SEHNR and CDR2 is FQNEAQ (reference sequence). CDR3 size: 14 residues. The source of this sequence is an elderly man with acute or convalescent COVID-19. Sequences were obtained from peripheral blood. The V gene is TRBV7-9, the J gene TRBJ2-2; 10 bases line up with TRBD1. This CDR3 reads CASSRTGGTGELFF. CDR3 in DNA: TGTGCCAGCAGCAGGACAGGGGGCACCGGGGAGCTGTTTTTT.